This T cell receptor beta chain was documented in a study of shared clonotypes between healthy human individuals. Between the trimmed V and J ends, which lost 5 bases and 4 bases, there was a span of 14 bases. This CDR3 region has 14 residues. Germline loops: CDR1 MNHEY, CDR2 SMNVEV (reference sequence). Study findings and constraints: Clonotype sharing among donors, it was expected, would be affected by sequencing depth.

Data came from immunoSEQ multiplex PCR; TCRdb stores just in-frame clones and leaves some out. The sample holds about 2.1 million clones, 93% seen once. Naive CD8 isolation took CD45RO-negative cells positively selected for CCR7 and excluded terminally differentiated effector memory CD45RA+ cells. Donors were healthy HIV-negative adults without recent acute infections or vaccinations. Note on this clone: Antigen specificity is unknown.

Sequences were obtained from naive CD8+ T cells from PBMCs. The receptor was derived from a man aged 18-30 years in good health. Some clones in this sample may be carry-over from other donors' samples. The chain combines TRBV27 with TRBJ1-2; D is uncertain. As DNA, the CDR3 is TGTGCCAGCAGTCCCTCCGGCGGCCTCTATGGCTACACCTTC. This codes for CASSPSGGLYGYTF.